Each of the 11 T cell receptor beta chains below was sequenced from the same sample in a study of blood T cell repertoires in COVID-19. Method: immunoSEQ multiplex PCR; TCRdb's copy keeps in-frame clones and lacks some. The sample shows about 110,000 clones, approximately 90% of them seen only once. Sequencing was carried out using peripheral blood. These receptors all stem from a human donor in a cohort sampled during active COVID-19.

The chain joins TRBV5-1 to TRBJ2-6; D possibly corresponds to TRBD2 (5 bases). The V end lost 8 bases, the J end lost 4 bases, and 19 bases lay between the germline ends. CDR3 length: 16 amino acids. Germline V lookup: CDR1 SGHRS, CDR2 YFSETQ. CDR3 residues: CASVPGRGFGANVLTF. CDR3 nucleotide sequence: TGCGCCAGTGTGCCCGGACGGGGTTTCGGGGCCAACGTCCTGACTTTC. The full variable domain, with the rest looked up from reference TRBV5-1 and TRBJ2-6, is KAGVTQTPRYLIKTRGQQVTLSCSPISGHRSVSWYQQTPGQGLQFLFEYFSETQRNKGNFPGRFSGRQFSNSRSEMNVSTLELGDSALYLCASVPGRGFGANVLTFGAGSRLTVL.

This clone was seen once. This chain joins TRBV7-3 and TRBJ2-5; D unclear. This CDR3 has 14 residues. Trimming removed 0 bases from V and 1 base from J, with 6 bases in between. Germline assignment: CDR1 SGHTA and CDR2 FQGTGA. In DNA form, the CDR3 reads TGTGCCAGCAGCTTAACCCCATTCCAAGAGACCCAGTACTTC. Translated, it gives CASSLTPFQETQYF.

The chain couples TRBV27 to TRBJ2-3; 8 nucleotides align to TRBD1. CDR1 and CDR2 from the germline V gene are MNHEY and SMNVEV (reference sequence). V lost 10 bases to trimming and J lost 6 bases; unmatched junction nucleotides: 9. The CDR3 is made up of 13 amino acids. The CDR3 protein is CAIHRGTADTQYF. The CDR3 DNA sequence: TGTGCCATCCACAGGGGGACGGCGGATACGCAGTATTTT.

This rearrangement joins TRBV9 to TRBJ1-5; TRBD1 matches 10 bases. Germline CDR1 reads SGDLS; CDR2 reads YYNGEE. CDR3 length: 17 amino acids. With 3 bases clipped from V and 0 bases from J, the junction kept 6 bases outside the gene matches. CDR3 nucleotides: TGTGCCAGCAGCGGCGGGACAGGGGATTATAGCAATCAGCCCCAGCATTTT. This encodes CASSGGTGDYSNQPQHF.

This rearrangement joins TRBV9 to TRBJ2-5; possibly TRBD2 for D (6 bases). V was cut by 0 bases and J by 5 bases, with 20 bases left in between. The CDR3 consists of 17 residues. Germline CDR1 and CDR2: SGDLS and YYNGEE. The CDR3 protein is CASSVALSGGDAETQYF. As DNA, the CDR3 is TGTGCCAGCAGCGTAGCCCTTTCCGGCGGGGACGCGGAGACCCAGTACTTC.

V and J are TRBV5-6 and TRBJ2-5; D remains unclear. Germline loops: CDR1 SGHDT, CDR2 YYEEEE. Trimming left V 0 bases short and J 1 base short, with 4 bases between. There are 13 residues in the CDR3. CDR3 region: CASSLGSQETQYF. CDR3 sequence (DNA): TGTGCCAGCAGCTTGGGGAGCCAAGAGACCCAGTACTTC.

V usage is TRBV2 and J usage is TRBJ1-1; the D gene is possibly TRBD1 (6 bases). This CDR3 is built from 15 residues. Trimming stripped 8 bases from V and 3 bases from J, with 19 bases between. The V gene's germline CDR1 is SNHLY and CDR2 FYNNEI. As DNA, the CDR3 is TGTGCCAGCCAAAAAGGGGGAGGGTTGGACACTGAAGCTTTCTTT. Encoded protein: CASQKGGGLDTEAFF.

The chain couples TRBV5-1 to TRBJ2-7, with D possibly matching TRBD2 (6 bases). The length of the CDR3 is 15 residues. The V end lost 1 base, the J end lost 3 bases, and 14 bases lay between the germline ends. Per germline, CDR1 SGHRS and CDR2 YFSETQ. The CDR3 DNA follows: TGCGCCAGCAGCTTGCGGGGAGGCGGGATCTACGAGCAGTACTTC. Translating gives CASSLRGGGIYEQYF.

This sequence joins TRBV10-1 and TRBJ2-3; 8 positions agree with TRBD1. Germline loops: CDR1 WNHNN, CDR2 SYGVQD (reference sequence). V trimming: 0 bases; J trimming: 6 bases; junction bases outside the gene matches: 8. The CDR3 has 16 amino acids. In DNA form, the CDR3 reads TGCGCCAGCAGTGAGTCTCAGCAGGGGGCAGGGGATACGCAGTATTTT. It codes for CASSESQQGAGDTQYF.

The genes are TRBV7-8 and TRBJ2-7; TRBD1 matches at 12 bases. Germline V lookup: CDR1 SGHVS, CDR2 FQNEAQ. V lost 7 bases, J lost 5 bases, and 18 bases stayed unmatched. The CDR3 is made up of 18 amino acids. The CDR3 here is CASTGTGGAIAGVDEQYF. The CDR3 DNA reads TGTGCCAGCACGGGGACAGGGGGCGCGATAGCGGGAGTGGACGAGCAGTACTTC. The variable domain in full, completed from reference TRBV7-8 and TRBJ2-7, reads GAGVSQSPRYKVAKRGQDVALRCDPISGHVSLFWYQQALGQGPEFLTYFQNEAQLDKSGLPSDRFFAERPEGSVSTLKIQRTQQEDSAVYLCASTGTGGAIAGVDEQYFGPGTRLTVT.

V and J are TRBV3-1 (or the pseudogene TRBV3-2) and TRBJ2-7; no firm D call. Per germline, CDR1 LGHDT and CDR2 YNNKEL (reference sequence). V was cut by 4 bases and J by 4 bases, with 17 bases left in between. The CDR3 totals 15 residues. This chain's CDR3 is CASSRAAGSRYEQYF. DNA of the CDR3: TGTGCCAGCAGCCGTGCCGCAGGAAGTCGTTACGAGCAGTACTTC.